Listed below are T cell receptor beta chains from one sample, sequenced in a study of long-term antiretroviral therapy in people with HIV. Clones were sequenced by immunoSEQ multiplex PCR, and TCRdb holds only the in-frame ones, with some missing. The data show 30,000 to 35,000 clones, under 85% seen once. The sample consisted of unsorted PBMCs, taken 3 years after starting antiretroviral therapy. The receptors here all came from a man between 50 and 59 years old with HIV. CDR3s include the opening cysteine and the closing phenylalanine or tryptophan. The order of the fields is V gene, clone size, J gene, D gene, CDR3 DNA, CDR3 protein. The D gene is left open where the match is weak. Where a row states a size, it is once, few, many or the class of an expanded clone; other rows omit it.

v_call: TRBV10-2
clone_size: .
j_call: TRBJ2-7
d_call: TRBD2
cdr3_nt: TGCGCCAGCAGCATTAGCGGGGGACCCTACGAGCAGTACTTC
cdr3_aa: CASSISGGPYEQYF

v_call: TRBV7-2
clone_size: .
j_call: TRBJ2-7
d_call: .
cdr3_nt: TGTGCCAGCAGCTTAGGGAACAGGGCGGGTAACCCCTACGAGCAGTACTTC
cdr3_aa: CASSLGNRAGNPYEQYF

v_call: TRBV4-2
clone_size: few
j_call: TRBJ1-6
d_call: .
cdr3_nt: TGTGCCAGCAGCCAAGACAGGGGTTCTAATTCACCCCTCCACTTT
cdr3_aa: CASSQDRGSNSPLHF

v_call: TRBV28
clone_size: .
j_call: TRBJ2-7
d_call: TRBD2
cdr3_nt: TGTGCCAGCAGTGGGACTAGAAACACCTACGAGCAGTACTTC
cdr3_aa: CASSGTRNTYEQYF

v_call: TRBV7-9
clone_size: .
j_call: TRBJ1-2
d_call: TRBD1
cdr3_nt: TGTGCCAGCAGCTCTATGACAGGGGGCGATGGCTACACCTTC
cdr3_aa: CASSSMTGGDGYTF

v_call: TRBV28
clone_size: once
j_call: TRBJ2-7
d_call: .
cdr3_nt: TGTGCCAGCAGCTCTCAAGGCGGAGGTCCCTACGAGCAGTACTTC
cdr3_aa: CASSSQGGGPYEQYF

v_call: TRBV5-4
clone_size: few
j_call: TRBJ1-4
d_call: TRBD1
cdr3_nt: TGTGCCAGCAGCCGGGTCGGGACAGGAAATGAAAAACTGTTTTTT
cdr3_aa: CASSRVGTGNEKLFF

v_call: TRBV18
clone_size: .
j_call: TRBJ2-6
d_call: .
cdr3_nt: TGTGCCAGCTCACCAGACTCTGGGGCCAACGTCCTGACTTTC
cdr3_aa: CASSPDSGANVLTF

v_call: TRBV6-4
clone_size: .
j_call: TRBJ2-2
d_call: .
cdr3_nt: TGTGCCAGCAGTGACGGGGACACCGGGGAGCTGTTTTTT
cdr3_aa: CASSDGDTGELFF

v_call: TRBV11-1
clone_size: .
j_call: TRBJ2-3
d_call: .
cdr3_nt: TGTGCCAGCAGCCAACAGGTTTTTAGCACAGATACGCAGTATTTT
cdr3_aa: CASSQQVFSTDTQYF

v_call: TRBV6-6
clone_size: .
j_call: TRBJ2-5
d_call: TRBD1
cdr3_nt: TGTGCCAGCAACCACGACAGGGGGCGAGAGACCCAGTACTTC
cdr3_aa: CASNHDRGRETQYF

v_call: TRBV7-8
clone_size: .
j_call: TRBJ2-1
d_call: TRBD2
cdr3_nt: TGTGCCAGCAGCTTAGTTATTACTAGCGGGAGGAACTACAATGAGCAGTTCTTC
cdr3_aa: CASSLVITSGRNYNEQFF

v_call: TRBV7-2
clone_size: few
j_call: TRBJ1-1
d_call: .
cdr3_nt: TGTGCCAGCAGCTCCACCGGCGAAGCTTTCTTT
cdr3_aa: CASSSTGEAFF

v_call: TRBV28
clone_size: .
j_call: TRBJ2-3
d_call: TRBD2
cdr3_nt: TGTGCCAGCAGTTTAGGAAGGACTAGTCGGACAGATACGCAGTATTTT
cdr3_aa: CASSLGRTSRTDTQYF

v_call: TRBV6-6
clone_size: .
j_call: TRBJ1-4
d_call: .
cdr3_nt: TGTGCCAGCAGTACGACAGCAACTAATGAAAAACTGTTTTTT
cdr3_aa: CASSTTATNEKLFF

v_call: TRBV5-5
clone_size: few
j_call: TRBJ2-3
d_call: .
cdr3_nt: TGTGCCAGCAGCTTGTGGTTCGGGGCTAGCACAGATACGCAGTATTTT
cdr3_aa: CASSLWFGASTDTQYF

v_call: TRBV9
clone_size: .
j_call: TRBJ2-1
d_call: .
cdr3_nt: TGTGCCAGCAGCGTATATGGGGGGTACAATGAGCAGTTCTTC
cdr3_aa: CASSVYGGYNEQFF

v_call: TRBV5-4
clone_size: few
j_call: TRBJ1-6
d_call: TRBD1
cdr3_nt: TGTGCCAGCAGTCTAGGGGGACAGTATAATTCACCCCTCCACTTT
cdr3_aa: CASSLGGQYNSPLHF